This record looks at one TCR beta chain sequence and its context. No antigen is known for it. The CDR3 extends over 13 amino acids. V lost 0 bases and J 2 bases, leaving 7 bases between the germline ends. Germline V gene lookup returns CDR1 GTSNPN and CDR2 SVGIG (reference sequence). The Oncomine TCR Beta short-read assay was applied to DNA of cultured CD4+ T cells. TCRdb reprocessed the PCR reads with MiXCR, giving one entry per CDR3 protein. The table records some 19,000 distinct CDR3 sequences, 38% of them present only once. This sample stems from a study of vaccination and CD4 T cells after COVID-19. Treatment in this sample: approximately nine-day PBMC culture with coronavirus spike peptide pools or control peptides (ViraFEST assay). Expansion of antigen-specific T cells with peptide pools by ViraFEST preceded sequencing of TCRs.

This TCR derives from a human donor with COVID-19. The gene calls are TRBV30 and TRBJ1-2; D gene uncertain. Input material: cultured CD4+ T cells from blood. This chain's CDR3 is CAWSVQRNYGYTF. DNA for the CDR3: TGTGCCTGGAGTGTTCAGAGAAACTATGGCTACACCTTC.